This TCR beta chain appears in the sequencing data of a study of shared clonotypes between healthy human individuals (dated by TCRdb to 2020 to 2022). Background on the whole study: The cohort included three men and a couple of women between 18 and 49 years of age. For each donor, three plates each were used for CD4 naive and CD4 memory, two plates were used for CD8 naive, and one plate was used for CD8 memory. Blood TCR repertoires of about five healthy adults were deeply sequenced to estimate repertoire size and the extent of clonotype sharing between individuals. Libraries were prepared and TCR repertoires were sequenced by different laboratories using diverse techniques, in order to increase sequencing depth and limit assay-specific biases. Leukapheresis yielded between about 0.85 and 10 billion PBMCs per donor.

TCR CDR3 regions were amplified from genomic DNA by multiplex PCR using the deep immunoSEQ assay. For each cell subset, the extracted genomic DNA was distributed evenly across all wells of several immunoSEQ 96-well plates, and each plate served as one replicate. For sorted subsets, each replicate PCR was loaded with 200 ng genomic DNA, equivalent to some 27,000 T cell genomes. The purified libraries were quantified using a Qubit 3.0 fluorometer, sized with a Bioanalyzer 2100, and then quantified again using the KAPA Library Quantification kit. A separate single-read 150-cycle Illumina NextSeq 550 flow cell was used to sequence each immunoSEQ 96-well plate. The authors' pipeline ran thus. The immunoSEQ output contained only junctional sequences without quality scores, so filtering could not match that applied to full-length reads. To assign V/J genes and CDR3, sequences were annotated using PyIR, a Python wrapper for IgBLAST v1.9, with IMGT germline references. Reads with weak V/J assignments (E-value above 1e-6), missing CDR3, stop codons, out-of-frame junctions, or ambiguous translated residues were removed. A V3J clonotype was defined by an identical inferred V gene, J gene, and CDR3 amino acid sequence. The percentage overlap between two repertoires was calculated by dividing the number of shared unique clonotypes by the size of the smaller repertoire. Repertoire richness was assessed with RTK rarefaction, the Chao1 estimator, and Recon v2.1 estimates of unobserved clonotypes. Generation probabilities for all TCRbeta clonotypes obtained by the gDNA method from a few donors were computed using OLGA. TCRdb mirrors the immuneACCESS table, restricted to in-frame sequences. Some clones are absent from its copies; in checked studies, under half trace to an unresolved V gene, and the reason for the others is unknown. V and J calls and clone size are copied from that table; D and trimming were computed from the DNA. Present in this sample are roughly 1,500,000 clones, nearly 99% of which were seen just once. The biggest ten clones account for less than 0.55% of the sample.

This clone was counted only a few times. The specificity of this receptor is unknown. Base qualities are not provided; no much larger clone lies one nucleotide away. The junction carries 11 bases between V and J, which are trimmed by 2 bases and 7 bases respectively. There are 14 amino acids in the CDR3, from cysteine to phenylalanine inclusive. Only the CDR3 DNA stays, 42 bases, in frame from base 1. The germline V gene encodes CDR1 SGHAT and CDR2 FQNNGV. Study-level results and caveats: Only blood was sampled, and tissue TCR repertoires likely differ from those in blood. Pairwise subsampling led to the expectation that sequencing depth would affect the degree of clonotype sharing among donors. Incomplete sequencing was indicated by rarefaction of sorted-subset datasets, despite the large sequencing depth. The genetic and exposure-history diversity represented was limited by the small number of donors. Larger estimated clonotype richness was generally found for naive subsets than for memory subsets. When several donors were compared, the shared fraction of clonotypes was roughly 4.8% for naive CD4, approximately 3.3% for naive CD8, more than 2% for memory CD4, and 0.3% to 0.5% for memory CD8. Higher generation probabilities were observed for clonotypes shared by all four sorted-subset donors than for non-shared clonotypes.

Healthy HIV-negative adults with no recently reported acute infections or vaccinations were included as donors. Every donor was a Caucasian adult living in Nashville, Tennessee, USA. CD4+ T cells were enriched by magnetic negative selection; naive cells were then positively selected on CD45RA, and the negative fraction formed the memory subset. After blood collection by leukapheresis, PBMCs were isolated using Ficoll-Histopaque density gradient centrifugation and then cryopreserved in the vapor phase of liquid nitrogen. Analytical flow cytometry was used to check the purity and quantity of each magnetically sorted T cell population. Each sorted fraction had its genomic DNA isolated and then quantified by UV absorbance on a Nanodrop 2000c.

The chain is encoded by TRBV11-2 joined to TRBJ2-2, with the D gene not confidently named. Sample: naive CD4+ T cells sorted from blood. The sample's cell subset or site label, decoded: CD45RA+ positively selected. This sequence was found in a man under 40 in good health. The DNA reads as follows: TGTGCCAGCAGCTTAAAACATTCCAGCGGGGAGCTGTTTTTT. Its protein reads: CASSLKHSSGELFF.